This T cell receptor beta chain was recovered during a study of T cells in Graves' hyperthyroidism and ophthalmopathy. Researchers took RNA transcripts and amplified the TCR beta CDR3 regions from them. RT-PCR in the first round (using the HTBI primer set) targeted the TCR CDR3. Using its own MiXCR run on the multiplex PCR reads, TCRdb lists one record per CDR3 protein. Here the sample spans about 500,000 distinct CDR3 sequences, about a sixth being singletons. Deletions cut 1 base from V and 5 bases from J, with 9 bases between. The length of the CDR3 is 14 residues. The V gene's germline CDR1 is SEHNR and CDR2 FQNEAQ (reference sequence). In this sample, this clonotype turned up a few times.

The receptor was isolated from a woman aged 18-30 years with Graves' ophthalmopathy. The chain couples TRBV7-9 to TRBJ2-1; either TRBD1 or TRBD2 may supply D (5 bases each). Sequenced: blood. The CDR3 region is CASSLGDGNNEQFF. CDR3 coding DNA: TGTGCCAGCAGCTTAGGGGACGGAAACAATGAGCAGTTCTTC. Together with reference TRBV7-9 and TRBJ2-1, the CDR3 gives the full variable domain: DTGVSQNPRHKITKRGQNVTFRCDPISEHNRLYWYRQTLGQGPEFLTYFQNEAQLEKSRLLSDRFSAERPKGSFSTLEIQRTEQGDSAMYLCASSLGDGNNEQFFGPGTRLTVL.